This T cell receptor beta chain came from a study of cytomegalovirus exposure and HLA in healthy donors. With 60 Vbeta and 13 Jbeta primers, the PCR was carried out. Sequenced by immunoSEQ multiplex PCR; TCRdb stores in-frame clones only, minus some. There are over 100,000 clones in the sample; approximately 74% occur only once, and approximately 7% lies in the top ten. The trim removed 6 bases at V and 5 bases at J, leaving 7 bases unmatched. This CDR3 is 14 amino acids long. Germline V gene lookup returns CDR1 MNHEY and CDR2 SVGAGI. J is TRBJ1-1 and V is TRBV6-5; 9 bases are a match to TRBD1. Sample: PBMCs. This sequence originates from a man in his forties in good health and CMV-seropositive. The CDR3 nucleotides read TGTGCCAGCAGCCCGAACAGGGGGCGGACTGAAGCTTTCTTT. Amino acid sequence: CASSPNRGRTEAFF.